This T cell receptor (beta chain) comes out of a study of identifying expanded T cells in peripheral blood. Regarding the study as a whole: Clone count variance between approximately 2-week samples rose with total template count. Technical replicates showed about 1.2 changed clones; roughly two weeks 15 to 20; four weeks 19.

Trimming stripped 4 bases from V and 3 bases from J, with 17 bases between. This CDR3 is built from 16 residues. Germline V gene sequence: CDR1 MGHDK, CDR2 SYGVNS. Turning to this clone: Its antigen is undetermined.

Produced via immunoSEQ multiplex PCR; TCRdb's table is partial and in-frame only. This sample yields around 85,000 clones, of which approximately 90% are seen a single time; over 15% belongs to the top ten. Collection occurred without any documented infections or immune events in donors. V gene TRBV25-1 combines with J gene TRBJ2-3, with a tentative D call TRBD1 (6 bases). This TCR was sampled from a person aged 18 to 69 in good health. Source material: blood. The CDR3 sequence: CASSGLQGRRTDTQYF. As DNA, the CDR3 is TGTGCCAGCAGTGGGCTACAGGGCCGGAGGACAGATACGCAGTATTTT. The complete variable domain, with remaining parts taken from reference TRBV25-1 and TRBJ2-3, reads EADIYQTPRYLVIGTGKKITLECSQTMGHDKMYWYQQDPGMELHLIHYSYGVNSTEKGDLSSESTVSRIRTEHFPLTLESARPSHTSQYLCASSGLQGRRTDTQYFGPGTRLTVL.